This TCR beta chain was observed in a study of molecular identifiers for immune sequencing clone quantification (dated by TCRdb to 2017 to 2018). About the full investigation: In a replicate experiment, RNA from around 18,000 or 91,000 naive CD8 T cells was split into five aliquots, four of which were sequenced. The study was a methods study using CD8 T cells to benchmark molecular-identifier clustering-based TCR repertoire sequencing (MIDCIRS) and TCR RNA copy counting. General findings and caveats noted by the study authors: Modeling estimated about 3 recovered TCR RNA copies per cell, compared with about ten by digital PCR, which implies about 30% capture efficiency. The naive libraries included spiked-in Jurkat TCR RNA (10 copies' worth), and this Jurkat TCR RNA is not part of the donor repertoire. Highly expanded clone sizes could be underestimated if identical TCR molecules share a barcode. In CMV-specific effector cells, clones with more than 20 RNA copies contained over 97% of molecules, whereas in naive cells such clones contained under 1% of molecules. Even against a background of 750,000 to 1,000,000 naive CD8 T cells, spiked-in Jurkat TCR RNA amounting to a single cell's worth was reported to be detectable. When barcode sub-clustering was omitted, TCR diversity was inflated by chimeric consensus sequences, with chimeras reaching as high as 47%.

Libraries of naive CD8 T cells were generated from roughly 21,000 to 960,000 sorted cells, with 10%, 30% or 50% of the purified RNA used. On a BD FACSAria II, naive CD8 T cells were FACS-sorted as CD8+CD4-CCR7+CD45RA+ and collected into RLT Plus buffer. Detection sensitivity was tested by spiking Jurkat RNA equal to roughly ten TCR copies' worth into samples containing about 18,000-1,000,000 naive CD8 T cells. Enrichment of CD8 T cells was done with RosetteSep CD8+ T Cell Enrichment Cocktail plus Ficoll-Paque, and ACK red cell lysis came afterward. This clonotype was detected many times. The antigen it binds to is not known. It has no much larger one-base neighbor in the sample; base qualities were not kept. Library construction relied on PCR. TCRdb shows the sequencer as Illumina HiSeq 4000. Preparation of bulk TCR libraries followed a previously described approach, with the TCR primers listed in Table S5. Total RNA was purified with the Qiagen AllPrep DNA/RNA kit. Before any analysis, reads coming from multiple sequencing runs of the same library were combined into one pool. The study's own analysis went as follows. Reads were retained only if an exact TCR constant sequence was present, and the retained reads were trimmed to 150 nt and grouped according to their 12-nt molecular barcodes. Reads inside each barcode group were sub-clustered using a 15% Levenshtein threshold, and a quality-weighted consensus sequence was constructed for each RNA molecule. Non-functional sequences were excluded, and lower-count sequences lying one edit away from another sequence were also excluded. Based on fitting two negative binomial distributions, any barcode sub-cluster with under 20% of the maximum read count was discarded. The raw public data were reprocessed by TCRdb itself: fastp quality trimming at Q25, MiXCR clonotype calling, in-frame beta chains only. Rows with a matching CDR3 protein are joined into one entry that keeps the most common DNA and genes. The authors' filters were not applied to this entry. In all, the sample holds about 640,000 distinct CDR3 sequences, and 15% to 20% of those were seen once. 0.75% to 0.95% of the sample lies in the top ten.

The sequenced material came from naive CD8+ T cells from blood, with Jurkat cell RNA spiked in. Read against the paper, the sample's cell subset or site label means: FACS-sorted CD8+CD4-CCR7+CD45RA+ naive T cells. The receptor was isolated from a human donor in good health. Some libraries in this study had Jurkat cell RNA spiked in.

The CDR3 corresponds to CASSHRGQSDYEQYF. The bases read TGTGCCAGCAGTCACAGGGGGCAGTCCGATTACGAGCAGTACTTC. This sequence uses TRBV28 and TRBJ2-7; 9 bases in between match TRBD1. The CDR3 has 15 amino acids, counting the end cysteine and phenylalanine. The entry retains the CDR3 DNA only, 45 bases that are in frame from base 1. V and J are trimmed by 5 bases and 4 bases, and the gene matches miss 9 bases of the junction. From a lookup of the germline V gene, CDR1 and CDR2 are MDHEN and SYDVKM.